Below, one T cell receptor beta chain is given with its context. The antigen is unknown. Method: immunoSEQ multiplex PCR; TCRdb's copy keeps in-frame clones and lacks some. This table holds approximately 64,000 clones, about 88% found once. Germline V gene lookup returns CDR1 SGHDT and CDR2 YYEEEE. V was pared by 1 base and J by 3 bases, with 6 bases of the junction left unmatched. The CDR3 spans 15 residues. Noted time point: week 11, during vaccination. A 20-mer mutant IDH1 peptide at 300 ug was injected subcutaneously with topical imiquimod. New WHO grade 3 or 4 IDH1-mutant, ATRX-lost astrocytomas were present in all donors. The sample is drawn from a study of a mutant IDH1 vaccine in newly diagnosed glioma. Study in general: Vaccination began 4-6 weeks post radiotherapy alone, or with temozolomide cycles. The earlier regimen, radiotherapy, temozolomide, or both, was most often both.

Study results and limitations: Pseudoprogression showed no apparent link to changes in top peripheral T cell clonotypes.

The sample consisted of PBMCs, taken from a glioma patient whose treatment included an IDH1 peptide vaccine. The sequence derives from a woman aged 45-65 years with glioma. This chain joins TRBV5-6 and TRBJ1-2; 7 positions agree with TRBD1. The DNA for the CDR3 is TGTGCCAGCAGCTTGTGGGGGGGGACAGACTATGGCTACACCTTC. As protein: CASSLWGGTDYGYTF.